Detailed here is one TCR beta chain. Its target is unknown. The entry originates in a study of T cell responses to AZD1222 COVID-19 vaccine. Study findings and constraints: The span of vaccine-associated CD4 TCRs extended across spike, with dominance at 160-218 and 743-854.

Only in-frame clones appear in the TCRdb table, and some are missing; sequencing was by immunoSEQ multiplex PCR. Altogether 95,000 to 100,000 clones are present, about 88% being singletons, with the ten largest covering 14%. Germline-derived CDR1 and CDR2 are SGHTA and FQGNSA. There are 15 residues in the CDR3. Trimming at V came to 1 base and at J to 4 bases, leaving 6 bases not matched to a gene. The sequences come from peripheral blood, collected 28 days after the second AZD1222 dose. This receptor was identified in an adult who received the AZD1222 COVID-19 vaccine. J is TRBJ1-1 and V is TRBV7-2, with 7 bases fitting TRBD1. CDR3 DNA sequence: TGTGCCAGCAGCTTAGTCCAGGGGGGGTTCACTGAAGCTTTCTTT. It encodes CASSLVQGGFTEAFF.